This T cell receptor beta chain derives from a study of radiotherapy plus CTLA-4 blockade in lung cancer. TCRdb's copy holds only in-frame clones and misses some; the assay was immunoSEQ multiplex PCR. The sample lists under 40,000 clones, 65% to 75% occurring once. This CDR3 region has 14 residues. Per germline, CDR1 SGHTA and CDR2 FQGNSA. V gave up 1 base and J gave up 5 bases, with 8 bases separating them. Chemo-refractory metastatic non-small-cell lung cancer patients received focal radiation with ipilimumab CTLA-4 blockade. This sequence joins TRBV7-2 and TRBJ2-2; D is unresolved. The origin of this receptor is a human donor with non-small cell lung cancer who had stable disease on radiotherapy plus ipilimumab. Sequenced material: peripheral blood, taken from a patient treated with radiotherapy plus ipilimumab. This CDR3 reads CASSLELGTGELFF. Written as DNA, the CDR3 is TGTGCCAGCAGCTTAGAGCTAGGGACCGGGGAGCTGTTTTTT.